The table lists the clone carrying this TCR beta chain with a few counts. Clones were sequenced by immunoSEQ multiplex PCR, and TCRdb holds only the in-frame ones, with some missing. In the table there are about 190,000 clones, about 92% of which are singletons. Trimming shortened V by 11 bases and J by 0 bases, and 8 bases separated the two germline ends. The CDR3 is 12 amino acids. Germline CDR1 and CDR2: MNHEY and SVGAGI. This specimen comes from a study of T cell responses to AZD1222 COVID-19 vaccine. This chain links TRBV6-5 with TRBJ1-5; perhaps TRBD1 as D (5 bases). The specimen was peripheral blood, collected on day 0 of AZD1222 vaccination. This sequence originates from an adult in good health. The DNA for the CDR3 is TGTGCCGGGACGGTTAGCAATCAGCCCCAGCATTTT. This sequence encodes CAGTVSNQPQHF.